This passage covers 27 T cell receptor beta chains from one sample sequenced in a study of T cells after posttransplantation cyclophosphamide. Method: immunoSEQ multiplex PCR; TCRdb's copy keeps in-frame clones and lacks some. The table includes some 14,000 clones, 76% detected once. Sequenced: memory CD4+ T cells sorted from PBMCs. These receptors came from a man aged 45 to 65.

Written as DNA, the CDR3 is TGTGCCAGCAGCTTGATACCGGGACTAAAAACAGATACGCAGTATTTT. Residues: CASSLIPGLKTDTQYF. V and J are TRBV5-4 and TRBJ2-3, with 7 bases that match TRBD2. Germline V CDR1 and CDR2: SGHNT, YYREEE (reference sequence). After removal of 1 base from V and 3 bases from J, the junction contained 8 bases not matched to a gene. This CDR3 has 16 amino acids.

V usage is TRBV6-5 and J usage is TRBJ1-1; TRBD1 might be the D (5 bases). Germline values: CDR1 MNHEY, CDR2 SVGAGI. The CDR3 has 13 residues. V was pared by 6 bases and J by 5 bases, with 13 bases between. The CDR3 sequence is CASRPPKGTEAFF. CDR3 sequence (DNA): TGTGCCAGCAGACCTCCGAAGGGGACTGAAGCTTTCTTT.

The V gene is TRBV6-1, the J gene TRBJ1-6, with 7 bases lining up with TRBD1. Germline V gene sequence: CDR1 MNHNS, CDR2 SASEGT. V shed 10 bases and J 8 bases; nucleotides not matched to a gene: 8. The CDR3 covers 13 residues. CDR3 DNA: TGTGCCACTACGACAGGGAACGATTCACCCCTCCACTTT. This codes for CATTTGNDSPLHF.

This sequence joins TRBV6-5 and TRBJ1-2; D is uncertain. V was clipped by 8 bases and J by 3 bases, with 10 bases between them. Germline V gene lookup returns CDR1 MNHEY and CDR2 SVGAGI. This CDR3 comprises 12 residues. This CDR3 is CASWFADYGYTF. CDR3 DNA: TGTGCCAGCTGGTTCGCAGACTATGGCTACACCTTC.

The CDR3 loop reads CASSSLARTGGYTF. CDR3 bases: TGTGCCAGCAGTTCCTTAGCCCGGACAGGTGGCTACACCTTC. This rearrangement joins TRBV7-2 to TRBJ1-2; 7 nucleotides match TRBD1. Trimming at V came to 6 bases and at J to 7 bases, leaving 11 bases not matched to a gene. The germline V gene has CDR1 SGHTA and CDR2 FQGNSA. The CDR3 totals 14 residues.

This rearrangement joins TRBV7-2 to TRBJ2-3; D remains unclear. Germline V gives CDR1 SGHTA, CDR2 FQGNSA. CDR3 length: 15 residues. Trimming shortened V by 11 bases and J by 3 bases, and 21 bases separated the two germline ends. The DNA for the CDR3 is TGTGCCTCGTCCTCTCAGAGCGACCCTACAGATACGCAGTATTTT. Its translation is CASSSQSDPTDTQYF.

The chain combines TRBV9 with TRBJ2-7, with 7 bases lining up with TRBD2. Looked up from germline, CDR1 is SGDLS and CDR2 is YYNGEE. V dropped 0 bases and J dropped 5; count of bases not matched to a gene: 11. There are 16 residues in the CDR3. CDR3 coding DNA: TGTGCCAGCAGCGTAGGGGGGGGGAATTTTGCCCACGAGCAGTACTTC. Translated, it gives CASSVGGGNFAHEQYF.

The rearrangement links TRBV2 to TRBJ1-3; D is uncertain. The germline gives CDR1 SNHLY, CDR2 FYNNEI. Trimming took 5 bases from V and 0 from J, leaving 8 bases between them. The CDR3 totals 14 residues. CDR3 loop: CASSQTLSGNTIYF. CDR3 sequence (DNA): TGTGCCAGCAGTCAGACTCTCTCTGGAAACACCATATATTTT. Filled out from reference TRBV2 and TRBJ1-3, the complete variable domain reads EPEVTQTPSHQVTQMGQEVILRCVPISNHLYFYWYRQILGQKVEFLVSFYNNEISEKSEIFDDQFSVERPDGSNFTLKIRSTKLEDSAMYFCASSQTLSGNTIYFGEGSWLTVV.

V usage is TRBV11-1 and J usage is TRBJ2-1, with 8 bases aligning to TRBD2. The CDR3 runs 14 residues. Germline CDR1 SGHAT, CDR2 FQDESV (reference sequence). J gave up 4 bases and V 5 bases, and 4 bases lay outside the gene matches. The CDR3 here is CASSLSGIYNEQFF. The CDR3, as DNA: TGTGCCAGCAGCCTTAGCGGGATTTACAATGAGCAGTTCTTC. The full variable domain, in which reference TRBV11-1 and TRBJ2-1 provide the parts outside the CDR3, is EAEVAQSPRYKITEKSQAVAFWCDPISGHATLYWYRQILGQGPELLVQFQDESVVDDSQLPKDRFSAERLKGVDSTLKIQPAELGDSAMYLCASSLSGIYNEQFFGPGTRLTVL.

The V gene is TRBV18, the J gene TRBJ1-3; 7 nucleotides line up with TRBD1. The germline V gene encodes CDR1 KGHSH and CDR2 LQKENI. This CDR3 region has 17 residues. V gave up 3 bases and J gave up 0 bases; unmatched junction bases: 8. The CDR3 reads CASSPPTGPSSGNTIYF. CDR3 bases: TGTGCCAGCTCACCGCCGACAGGGCCTAGCTCTGGAAACACCATATATTTT.

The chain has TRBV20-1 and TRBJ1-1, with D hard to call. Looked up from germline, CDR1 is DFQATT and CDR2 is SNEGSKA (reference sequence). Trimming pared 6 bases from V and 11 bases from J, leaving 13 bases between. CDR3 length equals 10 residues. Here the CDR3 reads CSATRGGAFF. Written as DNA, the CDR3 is TGCAGTGCAACCAGAGGTGGGGCTTTCTTT.

CDR3 loop: CASSLTPGQPQHF. CDR3 bases: TGTGCCAGCAGCTTAACCCCAGGGCAGCCCCAGCATTTT. V and J are TRBV7-3 and TRBJ1-5; perhaps TRBD1 as D (5 bases). This CDR3 comprises 13 residues. CDR1 SGHTA and CDR2 FQGTGA come from the germline V gene. V dropped 0 bases and J dropped 7 bases, with 7 bases sitting between them.

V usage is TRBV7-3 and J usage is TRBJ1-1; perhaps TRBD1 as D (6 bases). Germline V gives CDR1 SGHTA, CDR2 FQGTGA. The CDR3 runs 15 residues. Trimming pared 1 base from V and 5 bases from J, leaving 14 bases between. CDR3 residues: CASSLIGGQRTEAFF. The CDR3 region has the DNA TGTGCCAGCAGCTTAATCGGTGGACAGAGAACTGAAGCTTTCTTT.

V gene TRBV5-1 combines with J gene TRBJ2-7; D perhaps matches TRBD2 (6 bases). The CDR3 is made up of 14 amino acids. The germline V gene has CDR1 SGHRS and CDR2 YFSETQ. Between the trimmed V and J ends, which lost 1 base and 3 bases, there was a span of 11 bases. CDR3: CASSLSGSVYEQYF. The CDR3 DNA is TGCGCCAGCAGCTTGTCCGGGAGCGTCTACGAGCAGTACTTC.

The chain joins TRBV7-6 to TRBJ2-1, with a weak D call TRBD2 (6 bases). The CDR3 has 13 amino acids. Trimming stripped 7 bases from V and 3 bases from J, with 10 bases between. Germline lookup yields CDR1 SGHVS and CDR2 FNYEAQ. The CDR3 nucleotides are TGTGCCAGCACCCGGGAGAACTACAATGAGCAGTTCTTC. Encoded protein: CASTRENYNEQFF.

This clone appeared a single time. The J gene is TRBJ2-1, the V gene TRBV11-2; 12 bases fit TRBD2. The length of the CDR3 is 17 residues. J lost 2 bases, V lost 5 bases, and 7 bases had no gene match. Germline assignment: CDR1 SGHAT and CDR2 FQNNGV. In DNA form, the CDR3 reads TGTGCCAGCAGCACGCGGACTAGCGGGACCACCTACAATGAGCAGTTCTTC. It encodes CASSTRTSGTTYNEQFF.

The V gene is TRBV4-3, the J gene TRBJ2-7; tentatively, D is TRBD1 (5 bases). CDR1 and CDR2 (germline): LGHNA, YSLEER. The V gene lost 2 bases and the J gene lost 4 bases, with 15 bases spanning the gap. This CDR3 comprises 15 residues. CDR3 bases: TGCGCCAGCAGCCAACAACGGACACCAGGATACGAGCAGTACTTC. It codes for CASSQQRTPGYEQYF.

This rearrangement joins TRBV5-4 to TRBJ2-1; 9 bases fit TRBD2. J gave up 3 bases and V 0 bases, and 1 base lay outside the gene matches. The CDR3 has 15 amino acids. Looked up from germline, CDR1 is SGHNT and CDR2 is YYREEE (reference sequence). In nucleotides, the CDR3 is TGTGCCAGCAGCTTGGGAGCGGGGGGCTACAATGAGCAGTTCTTC. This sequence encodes CASSLGAGGYNEQFF.

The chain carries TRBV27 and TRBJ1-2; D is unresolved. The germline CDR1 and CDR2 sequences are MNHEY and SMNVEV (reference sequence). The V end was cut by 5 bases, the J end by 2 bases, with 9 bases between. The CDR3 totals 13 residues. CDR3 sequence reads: CASSAGRNYGYTF. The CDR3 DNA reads TGTGCCAGCAGTGCGGGAAGGAACTATGGCTACACCTTC.

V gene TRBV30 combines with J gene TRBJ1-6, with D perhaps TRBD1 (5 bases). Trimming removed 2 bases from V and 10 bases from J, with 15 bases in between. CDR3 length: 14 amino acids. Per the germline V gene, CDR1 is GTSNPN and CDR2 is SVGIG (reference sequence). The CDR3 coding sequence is TGTGCCTGGAGTCTCTCAGGGTTGGACTCACCCCTCCACTTT. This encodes CAWSLSGLDSPLHF. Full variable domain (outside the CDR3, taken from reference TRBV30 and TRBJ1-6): SQTIHQWPATLVQPVGSPLSLECTVEGTSNPNLYWYRQAAGRGLQLLFYSVGIGQISSEVPQNLSASRPQDRQFILSSKKLLLSDSGFYLCAWSLSGLDSPLHFGNGTRLTVT.

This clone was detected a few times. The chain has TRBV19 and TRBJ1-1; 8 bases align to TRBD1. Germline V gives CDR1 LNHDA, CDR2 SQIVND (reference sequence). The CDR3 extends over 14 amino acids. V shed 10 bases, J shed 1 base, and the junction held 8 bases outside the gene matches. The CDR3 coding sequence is TGTGCCACAGGGGAGGACAGGGAGAACACTGAAGCTTTCTTT. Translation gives CATGEDRENTEAFF. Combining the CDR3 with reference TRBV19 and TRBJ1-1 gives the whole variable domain DGGITQSPKYLFRKEGQNVTLSCEQNLNHDAMYWYRQDPGQGLRLIYYSQIVNDFQKGDIAEGYSVSREKKESFPLTVTSAQKNPTAFYLCATGEDRENTEAFFGQGTRLTVV.

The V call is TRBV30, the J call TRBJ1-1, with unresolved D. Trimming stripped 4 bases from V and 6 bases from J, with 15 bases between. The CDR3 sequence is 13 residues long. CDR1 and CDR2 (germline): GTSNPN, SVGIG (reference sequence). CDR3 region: CAWTPLKRPEAFF. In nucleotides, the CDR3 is TGTGCCTGGACCCCCCTGAAGAGGCCTGAAGCTTTCTTT.

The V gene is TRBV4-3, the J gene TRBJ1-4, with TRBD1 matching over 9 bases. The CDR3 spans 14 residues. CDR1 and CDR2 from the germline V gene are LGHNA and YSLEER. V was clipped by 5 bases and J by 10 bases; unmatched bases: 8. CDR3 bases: TGCGCCAGCAGCTCAGGGACAGGGTATGGAAAACTGTTTTTT. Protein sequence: CASSSGTGYGKLFF.

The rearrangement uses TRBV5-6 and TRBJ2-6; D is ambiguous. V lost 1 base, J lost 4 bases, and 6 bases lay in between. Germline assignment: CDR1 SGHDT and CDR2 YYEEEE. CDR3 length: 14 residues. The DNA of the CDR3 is TGTGCCAGCAGCTTGTTGTCAGGGGCCAACGTCCTGACTTTC. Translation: CASSLLSGANVLTF.

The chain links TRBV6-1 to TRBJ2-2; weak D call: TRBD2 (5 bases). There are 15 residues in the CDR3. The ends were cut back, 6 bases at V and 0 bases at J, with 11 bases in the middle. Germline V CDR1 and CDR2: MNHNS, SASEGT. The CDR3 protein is CASSLAFANTGELFF. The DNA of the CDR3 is TGTGCCAGCAGCCTAGCTTTTGCGAACACCGGGGAGCTGTTTTTT.

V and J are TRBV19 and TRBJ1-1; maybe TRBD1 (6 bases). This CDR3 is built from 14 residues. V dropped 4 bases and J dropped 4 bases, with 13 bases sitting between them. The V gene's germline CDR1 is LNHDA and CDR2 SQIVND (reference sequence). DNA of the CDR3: TGTGCCAGTAGTACACAGGGTTTGGGCACTGAAGCTTTCTTT. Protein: CASSTQGLGTEAFF.

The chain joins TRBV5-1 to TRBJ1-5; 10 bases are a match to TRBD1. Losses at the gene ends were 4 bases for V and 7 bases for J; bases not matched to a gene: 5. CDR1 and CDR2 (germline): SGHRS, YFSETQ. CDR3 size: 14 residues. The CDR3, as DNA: TGCGCCAGCAGCCCGGACAGGGGGGACCAGCCCCAGCATTTT. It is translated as CASSPDRGDQPQHF. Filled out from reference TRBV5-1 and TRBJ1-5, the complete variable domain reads KAGVTQTPRYLIKTRGQQVTLSCSPISGHRSVSWYQQTPGQGLQFLFEYFSETQRNKGNFPGRFSGRQFSNSRSEMNVSTLELGDSALYLCASSPDRGDQPQHFGDGTRLSIL.